This T cell receptor beta chain originates from a study of blood T cell repertoires in COVID-19. Under the authors' procedure: Estimation of nucleated cell counts was performed using reference gene primer amplification. Sequenced by immunoSEQ multiplex PCR; TCRdb stores in-frame clones only, minus some. The D gene and trimming were derived from the DNA, and the V and J assignments and clone size from that table. The sample comprises 150,000 to 200,000 clones, around 90% of which are singletons, and more than 5% rests with the top ten. V was clipped by 4 bases and J by 5 bases, with 12 bases between them. Germline CDR1 is SGHNT and CDR2 is YYREEE (reference sequence). This CDR3 has 14 amino acids.

The sequencing sample was made of peripheral blood. This clonotype was obtained from a human donor in a cohort sampled during active COVID-19. The rearrangement uses TRBV5-4 and TRBJ2-2; D remains ambiguous. Written as DNA, the CDR3 is TGTGCCAGCAGCCCCAGCCCGGGTACCGGGGAGCTGTTTTTT. Translated, it gives CASSPSPGTGELFF.